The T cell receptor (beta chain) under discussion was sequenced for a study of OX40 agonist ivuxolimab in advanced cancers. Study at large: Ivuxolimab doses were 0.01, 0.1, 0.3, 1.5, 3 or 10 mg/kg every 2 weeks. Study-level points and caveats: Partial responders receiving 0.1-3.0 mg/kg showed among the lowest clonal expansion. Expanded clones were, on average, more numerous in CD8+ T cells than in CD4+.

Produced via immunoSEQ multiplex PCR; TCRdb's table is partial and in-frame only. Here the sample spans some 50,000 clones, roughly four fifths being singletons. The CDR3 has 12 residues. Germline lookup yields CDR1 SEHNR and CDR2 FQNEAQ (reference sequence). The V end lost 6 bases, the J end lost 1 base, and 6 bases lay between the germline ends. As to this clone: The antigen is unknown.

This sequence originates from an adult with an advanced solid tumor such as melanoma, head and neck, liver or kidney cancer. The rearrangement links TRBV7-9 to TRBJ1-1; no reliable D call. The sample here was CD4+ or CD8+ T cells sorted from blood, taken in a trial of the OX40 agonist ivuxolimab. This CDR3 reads CASRGRNTEAFF. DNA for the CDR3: TGTGCCAGCAGGGGCAGGAACACTGAAGCTTTCTTT.